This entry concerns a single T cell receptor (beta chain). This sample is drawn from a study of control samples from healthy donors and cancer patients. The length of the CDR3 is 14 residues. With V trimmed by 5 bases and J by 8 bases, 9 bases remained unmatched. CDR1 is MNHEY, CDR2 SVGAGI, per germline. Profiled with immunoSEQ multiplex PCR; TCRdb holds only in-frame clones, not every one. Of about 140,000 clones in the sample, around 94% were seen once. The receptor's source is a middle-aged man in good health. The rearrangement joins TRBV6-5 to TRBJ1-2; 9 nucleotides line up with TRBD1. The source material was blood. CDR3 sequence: CASSPGQGTGGYTF. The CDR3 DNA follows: TGTGCCAGCAGTCCCGGACAGGGGACGGGGGGCTACACCTTC.